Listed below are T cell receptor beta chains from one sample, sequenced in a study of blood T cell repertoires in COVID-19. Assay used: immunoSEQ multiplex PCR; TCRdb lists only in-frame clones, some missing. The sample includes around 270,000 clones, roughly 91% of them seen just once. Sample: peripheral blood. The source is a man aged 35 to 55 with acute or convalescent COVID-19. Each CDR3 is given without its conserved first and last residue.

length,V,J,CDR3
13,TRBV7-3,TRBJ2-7,ASSFERGASYEQY
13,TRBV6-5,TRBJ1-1,ASRPDGQGNTEAF
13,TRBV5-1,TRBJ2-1,ASSLERESYNEQF
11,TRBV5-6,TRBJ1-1,ASSSGGDTEAF
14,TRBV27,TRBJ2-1,ASSPHGQGRINEQF
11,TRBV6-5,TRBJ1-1,ASSYRVFTEAF
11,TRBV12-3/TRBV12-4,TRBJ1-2,ASSFQGSSGYT
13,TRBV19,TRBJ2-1,ASSIIGAGYNEQF
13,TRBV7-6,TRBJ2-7,ASSSKGGWVYEQY
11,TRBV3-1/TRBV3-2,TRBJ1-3,ASRLTSGNTIY
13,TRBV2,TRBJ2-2,ASSERLGNTGELF
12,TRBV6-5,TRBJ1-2,ASSLGVPYYGYT
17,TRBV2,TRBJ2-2,ASSEPRRASGANTGELF
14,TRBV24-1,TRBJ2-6,ATSQTGVSGANVLT
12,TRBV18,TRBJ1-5,ASSPGGRNQPQH
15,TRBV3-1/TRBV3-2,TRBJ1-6,ASSQVLDRNVDSPLH
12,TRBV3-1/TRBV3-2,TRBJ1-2,ASSQRDSLRGYT
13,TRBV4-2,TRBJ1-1,ASSHGDRGGTEAF
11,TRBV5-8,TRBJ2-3,ASSLDRGDTQY
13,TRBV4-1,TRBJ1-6,ASSQSGQHNSPLH
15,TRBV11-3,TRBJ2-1,ASSPSVSGGSYNEQF
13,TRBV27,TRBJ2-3,ASSLPGQDTDTQY
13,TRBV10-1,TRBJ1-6,ASSRTANNNSPLH
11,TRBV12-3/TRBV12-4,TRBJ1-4,ASSLRLTEKLF
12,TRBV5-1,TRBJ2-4,ASSADPQGGIQY
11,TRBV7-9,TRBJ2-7,ASSKDSFGEQY
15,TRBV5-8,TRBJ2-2,ASSFFGGGAASGELF
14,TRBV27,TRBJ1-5,ASSSVQDGHNQPQH
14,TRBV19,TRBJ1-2,ASSIGLGQANYGYT
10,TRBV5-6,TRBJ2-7,ASSLPGYEQY
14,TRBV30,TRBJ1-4,AWSAGTDPDNEKLF
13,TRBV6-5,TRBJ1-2,ASIIQGARRYGYT
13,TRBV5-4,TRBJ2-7,ASSPAGPGAYEQY
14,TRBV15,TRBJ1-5,ATGDRGLGSNQPQH
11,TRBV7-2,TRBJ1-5,ASSSTGGQPQH
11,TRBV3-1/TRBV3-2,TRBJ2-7,ASSLQGAYEQY
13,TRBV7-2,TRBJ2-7,ASSLLGLADGEQY